Listed here are 10 T cell receptor beta chains from one sample, sequenced in a study of blood T cell repertoires in COVID-19. Data came from immunoSEQ multiplex PCR; TCRdb stores just in-frame clones and leaves some out. Found here are roughly 300,000 clones, approximately 90% of them singletons; the top ten hold around 4%. What was sequenced was PBMCs or T cells enriched from blood (not recorded which). Receptor source: a man under 40 who had recovered from COVID-19.

This clone was counted between two and nine times. The chain carries TRBV7-6 and TRBJ2-7; 15 bases are a match to TRBD2. V was clipped by 4 bases and J by 0 bases; unmatched bases: 10. The CDR3 spans 19 residues. The germline V gene has CDR1 SGHVS and CDR2 FNYEAQ. CDR3 DNA: TGTGCCAGCAGCTCCGCCGGGACTAGCGGGGGGAGGTACTCCTACGAGCAGTACTTC. Translated: CASSSAGTSGGRYSYEQYF.

The chain has TRBV6-5 and TRBJ1-4; 9 bases are a match to TRBD1. Trimming cost V 8 bases and J 5 bases; bases outside gene matches: 6. Germline V gene lookup returns CDR1 MNHEY and CDR2 SVGAGI. This CDR3 spans 14 amino acids. The CDR3, as DNA: TGTGCCAGCTCTAGCACAGGGGGCAATGAAAAACTGTTTTTT. Amino acids: CASSSTGGNEKLFF.

The J gene is TRBJ1-1, the V gene TRBV10-3, with no clear D. The CDR3 is made up of 14 amino acids. Germline V gene lookup returns CDR1 ENHRY and CDR2 SYGVKD. With 0 bases removed from V and 2 bases from J, the gap between germline ends came to 7 bases. As DNA, the CDR3 is TGTGCCATCAGTGAGTCGACAAGCAACACTGAAGCTTTCTTT. Amino acid sequence: CAISESTSNTEAFF.

As regards this clone: Mismatch with germline at one junction end may stem from a read error. Additional DNA sequences in this sample encode the identical CDR3. This chain connects TRBV25-1 to TRBJ1-6; D perhaps matches TRBD1 (6 bases). This CDR3 is built from 15 residues. Germline V gene data show CDR1 as MGHDK and CDR2 as SYGVNS. DNA of the CDR3: TGTGCCAGCAGTGACTCGCAGGGGAATAATTCACCCCTCCACTTC. It is translated as CASSDSQGNNSPLHF.

The CDR3 is CASSIGGRVNTEAFF. The CDR3 nucleotides are TGTGCCAGTAGTATAGGGGGCAGAGTGAACACTGAAGCTTTCTTT. This chain connects TRBV19 to TRBJ1-1, with a tentative D call TRBD1 (5 bases). This CDR3 contains 15 residues. CDR1 and CDR2 (germline): LNHDA, SQIVND (reference sequence). The germline V and J ends were trimmed by 1 base and 0 bases, with 9 bases remaining between them.

DNA of the CDR3: TGCGCCAGCAGCCAGGACAGGGATTTACGGTACTTC. Translated: CASSQDRDLRYF. The V and J genes are TRBV5-1 and TRBJ2-7; TRBD1 matches 8 bases. Germline trimming cut 4 bases from V and 12 bases from J; bases unmatched to any gene: 9. This CDR3 has 12 residues. CDR1 is SGHRS and CDR2 is YFSETQ in the germline V gene.

This rearrangement joins TRBV10-3 to TRBJ2-7; D is undetermined. The CDR3 extends over 13 amino acids. The V gene's germline CDR1 is ENHRY and CDR2 SYGVKD. The V end was cut by 0 bases, the J end by 3 bases, with 6 bases between. CDR3 in DNA: TGTGCCATCAGTGAGTCGGCTGTCTACGAGCAGTACTTC. This translates into CAISESAVYEQYF.

This clone was detected once. The gene calls are TRBV4-1 and TRBJ1-5; the match to TRBD1 covers 10 bases. CDR1 is MGHRA and CDR2 is YSYEKL in the germline V gene. Trimming cost V 3 bases and J 6 bases; bases outside gene matches: 5. CDR3 length: 15 amino acids. CDR3 protein: CASSQSGTGVQPQHF. The CDR3, as DNA: TGCGCCAGCAGCCAGTCCGGGACAGGGGTTCAGCCCCAGCATTTT.

The sample holds one count of this clone. V is TRBV11-3 and J is TRBJ2-2; D gene uncertain. This CDR3 comprises 14 residues. Trimming took off 0 bases at V and 6 bases at J, with 8 bases between the two ends. CDR1 and CDR2 (germline): SGHNT, YENEEA. CDR3 sequence reads: CASSLEAASGELFF. The CDR3 nucleotides read TGTGCCAGCAGCTTAGAAGCCGCCTCCGGGGAGCTGTTTTTT.

V and J are TRBV29-1 and TRBJ1-1; D gene unclear. Trimming took 7 bases from V and 4 from J, leaving 13 bases between them. Looked up from germline, CDR1 is SQVTM and CDR2 is ANQGSEA. This CDR3 spans 12 amino acids. Written as DNA, the CDR3 is TGCAGCGCGGCGGGAGGGAGCACTGAAGCTTTCTTT. Translated, it gives CSAAGGSTEAFF.